This TCR beta chain emerged from a study of identical twins. Overall study findings and caveats: Out-of-frame alpha sequences shared between twins exhibited an excess of low generation probability. The models gave estimates that fell short of the out-of-frame TCR alpha sharing seen in monozygotic twins. Fewer insertions marked abundant cord blood beta clonotypes; young adult naive trended weakly, memory not at all.

Healthy Caucasians provided all donations. This clonotype was picked up a small number of times. Its antigen remains unknown. The CDR3 spans 14 residues. V shed 1 base and J shed 12 bases, with 18 bases lying between them. TCRdb re-derived calls from the 5' RACE reads in MiXCR, one entry per CDR3 protein. The data contain fewer than 250,000 distinct CDR3 sequences, approximately 9% of them singletons. The clonotype comes from a woman aged 18-29 years in good health. The rearrangement joins TRBV12-3 or TRBV12-4 to TRBJ1-1; weak D call: TRBD1 (5 bases). Sequenced sample: memory (CD45RO+) T cells sorted from blood. CDR3 residues: CASSLGGRSGRPFF. CDR3 DNA sequence: TGTGCCAGCAGTTTAGGAGGTAGATCAGGGAGGCCTTTCTTT.